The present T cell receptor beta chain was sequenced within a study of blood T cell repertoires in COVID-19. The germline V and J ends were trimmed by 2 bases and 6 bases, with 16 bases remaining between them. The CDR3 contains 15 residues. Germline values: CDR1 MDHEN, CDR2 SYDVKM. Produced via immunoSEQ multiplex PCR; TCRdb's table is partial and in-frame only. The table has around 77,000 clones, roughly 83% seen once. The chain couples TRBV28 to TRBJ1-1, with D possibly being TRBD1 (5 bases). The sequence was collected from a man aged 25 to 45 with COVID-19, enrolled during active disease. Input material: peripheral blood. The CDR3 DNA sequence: TGTGCCAGCAGTTTAGGGGGAGCGGGTGGGTCTGAAGCTTTCTTT. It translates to CASSLGGAGGSEAFF.